This entry lists 13 T cell receptor beta chains sequenced from one sample in a study of post-analysis software for immune sequencing data. Findings and limits, study-wide: Roughly five TRBV segments, including TRBV5-6, TRBV5-1 and TRBV20-1, were more frequent in patients than controls.

These TCRs are of unknown antigen specificity. Every TCR beta cDNA library bore unique molecular identifiers. TCRdb itself ran the PCR reads through MiXCR, one entry per CDR3 protein. The sample has roughly 800,000 distinct CDR3 sequences; around 45% are singletons. Sequences were obtained from blood. These receptors all come from a girl between 10 and 17 years old with multiple sclerosis.

V and J are TRBV6-5 and TRBJ2-1; D unresolved. CDR3 length: 11 amino acids. Deletions cut 2 bases from V and 14 bases from J, with 10 bases between. Germline V gene sequence: CDR1 MNHEY, CDR2 SVGAGI. Here the CDR3 reads CASSYLRWEFF. Here the CDR3 DNA reads TGTGCCAGCAGTTACCTCAGATGGGAGTTCTTC.

The gene calls are TRBV24-1 and TRBJ1-1, with no clear D. Germline CDR1 is KGHDR and CDR2 is SFDVKD. The CDR3 spans 14 residues. The germline V and J ends were trimmed by 3 bases and 1 base, with 8 bases remaining between them. In DNA, the CDR3 is TGTGCCACCAGTGATCTCCCAGCGAACACTGAAGCTTTCTTT. It codes for CATSDLPANTEAFF.

This clonotype was detected a few times. This chain connects TRBV2 to TRBJ1-2; TRBD1 agrees at 8 bases. Germline-derived CDR1 and CDR2 are SNHLY and FYNNEI. The ends lost 6 bases at V and 0 bases at J; junction bases unmatched: 3. The CDR3 has 14 amino acids. The CDR3 sequence is CASRVGQANYGYTF. CDR3 nucleotide sequence: TGTGCCAGCAGGGTGGGACAGGCTAACTATGGCTACACCTTC.

This rearrangement joins TRBV29-1 to TRBJ2-1, with TRBD2 identical over 8 bases. This CDR3 region has 14 residues. J gave up 5 bases and V 4 bases, and 7 bases lay outside the gene matches. The germline CDR1 and CDR2 sequences are SQVTM and ANQGSEA. The CDR3 region has the DNA TGCAGCGTTGGCGTACTAGCGGACCACAATGAGCAGTTCTTC. Protein: CSVGVLADHNEQFF.

This rearrangement joins TRBV5-1 to TRBJ2-5; D ambiguous. V was shortened by 0 bases and J by 11 bases, with 14 bases between the two germline ends. The germline V gene encodes CDR1 SGHRS and CDR2 YFSETQ. The CDR3 contains 13 residues. CDR3 amino acids: CASSLEGGNKQYF. The CDR3 DNA reads TGCGCCAGCAGCTTGGAGGGTGGTAACAAGCAGTACTTC.

This clonotype was observed a handful of times. This rearrangement joins TRBV7-9 to TRBJ2-5; TRBD2 matches at 7 bases. This CDR3 spans 14 amino acids. V was clipped by 6 bases and J by 1 base; unmatched bases: 5. Looked up from germline, CDR1 is SEHNR and CDR2 is FQNEAQ (reference sequence). CDR3 residues: CASRTTSVQETQYF. The CDR3, as DNA: TGTGCCAGCAGGACAACTAGCGTCCAAGAGACCCAGTACTTC. Looking up the rest from reference TRBV7-9 and TRBJ2-5 gives the full variable domain: DTGVSQNPRHKITKRGQNVTFRCDPISEHNRLYWYRQTLGQGPEFLTYFQNEAQLEKSRLLSDRFSAERPKGSFSTLEIQRTEQGDSAMYLCASRTTSVQETQYFGPGTRLLVL.

The rearrangement uses TRBV7-6 and TRBJ2-1; 7 bases are a match to TRBD1. The CDR3 has 13 amino acids. Germline V CDR1 and CDR2: SGHVS, FNYEAQ. The J segment lost 10 bases and the V segment lost 4 bases, leaving 7 bases of the junction unmatched. The CDR3 loop reads CASSSGQLGEQFF. In DNA, the CDR3 is TGTGCCAGCAGCTCGGGACAGCTCGGCGAGCAGTTCTTC.

This clonotype has more than one count but fewer than ten. The rearrangement uses TRBV12-3 or TRBV12-4 and TRBJ2-4, with a possible D match to TRBD2 (5 bases). Trimming stripped 3 bases from V and 6 bases from J, with 6 bases between. This CDR3 comprises 12 residues. For the CDR3, the DNA is TGTGCCAGCAGTTTGAGCGGAAACATTCAGTACTTC. This codes for CASSLSGNIQYF.

For the CDR3, the DNA is TGCAGTGCTAGAGGGCTTGCTAGCGGGAGTTCGGTTAATGAGCAGTTCTTC. It encodes CSARGLASGSSVNEQFF. The chain combines TRBV20-1 with TRBJ2-1; 10 nucleotides agree with TRBD2. Trimming at V came to 1 base and at J to 7 bases, leaving 13 bases not matched to a gene. The CDR3 is 17 residues long. Germline CDR1 is DFQATT and CDR2 is SNEGSKA (reference sequence).

V is TRBV4-2 and J is TRBJ2-1; 11 bases match TRBD2. V lost 3 bases to trimming and J lost 5 bases; unmatched junction nucleotides: 9. The CDR3 is 17 residues long. Germline CDR1 is LGHNA and CDR2 is YNFKEQ. The chain's CDR3 is CASSHPSVGLADNEQFF. The CDR3 DNA follows: TGTGCCAGCAGCCACCCCAGCGTGGGACTAGCGGACAATGAGCAGTTCTTC.

The chain uses TRBV12-3 or TRBV12-4 and TRBJ1-2; TRBD1 matches 7 bases. The CDR3 runs 13 residues. Losses at the gene ends were 6 bases for V and 2 bases for J; bases not matched to a gene: 3. The CDR3 region is CASRETGNYGYTF. The DNA of the CDR3 is TGTGCCAGCAGAGAGACAGGGAACTATGGCTACACCTTC.

The sample holds a few counts of this clonotype. V and J are TRBV20-1 and TRBJ2-2; D not resolved. With 0 bases removed from V and 2 bases from J, the gap between germline ends came to 10 bases. The germline V gene has CDR1 DFQATT and CDR2 SNEGSKA (reference sequence). This CDR3 region has 15 residues. CDR3 sequence reads: CSARDLGSNTGELFF. DNA of the CDR3: TGCAGTGCTAGAGATTTGGGTTCCAACACCGGGGAGCTGTTTTTT.

This rearrangement joins TRBV20-1 to TRBJ2-1; a possible D gene is TRBD2 (7 bases). The CDR3 totals 14 residues. In germline, CDR1 is DFQATT, CDR2 SNEGSKA (reference sequence). The V end was cut by 6 bases, the J end by 7 bases, with 19 bases between. CDR3 coding DNA: TGCAGTGCGGGGGCCATCGGGGGGTGGAATGAGCAGTTCTTC. This sequence encodes CSAGAIGGWNEQFF.